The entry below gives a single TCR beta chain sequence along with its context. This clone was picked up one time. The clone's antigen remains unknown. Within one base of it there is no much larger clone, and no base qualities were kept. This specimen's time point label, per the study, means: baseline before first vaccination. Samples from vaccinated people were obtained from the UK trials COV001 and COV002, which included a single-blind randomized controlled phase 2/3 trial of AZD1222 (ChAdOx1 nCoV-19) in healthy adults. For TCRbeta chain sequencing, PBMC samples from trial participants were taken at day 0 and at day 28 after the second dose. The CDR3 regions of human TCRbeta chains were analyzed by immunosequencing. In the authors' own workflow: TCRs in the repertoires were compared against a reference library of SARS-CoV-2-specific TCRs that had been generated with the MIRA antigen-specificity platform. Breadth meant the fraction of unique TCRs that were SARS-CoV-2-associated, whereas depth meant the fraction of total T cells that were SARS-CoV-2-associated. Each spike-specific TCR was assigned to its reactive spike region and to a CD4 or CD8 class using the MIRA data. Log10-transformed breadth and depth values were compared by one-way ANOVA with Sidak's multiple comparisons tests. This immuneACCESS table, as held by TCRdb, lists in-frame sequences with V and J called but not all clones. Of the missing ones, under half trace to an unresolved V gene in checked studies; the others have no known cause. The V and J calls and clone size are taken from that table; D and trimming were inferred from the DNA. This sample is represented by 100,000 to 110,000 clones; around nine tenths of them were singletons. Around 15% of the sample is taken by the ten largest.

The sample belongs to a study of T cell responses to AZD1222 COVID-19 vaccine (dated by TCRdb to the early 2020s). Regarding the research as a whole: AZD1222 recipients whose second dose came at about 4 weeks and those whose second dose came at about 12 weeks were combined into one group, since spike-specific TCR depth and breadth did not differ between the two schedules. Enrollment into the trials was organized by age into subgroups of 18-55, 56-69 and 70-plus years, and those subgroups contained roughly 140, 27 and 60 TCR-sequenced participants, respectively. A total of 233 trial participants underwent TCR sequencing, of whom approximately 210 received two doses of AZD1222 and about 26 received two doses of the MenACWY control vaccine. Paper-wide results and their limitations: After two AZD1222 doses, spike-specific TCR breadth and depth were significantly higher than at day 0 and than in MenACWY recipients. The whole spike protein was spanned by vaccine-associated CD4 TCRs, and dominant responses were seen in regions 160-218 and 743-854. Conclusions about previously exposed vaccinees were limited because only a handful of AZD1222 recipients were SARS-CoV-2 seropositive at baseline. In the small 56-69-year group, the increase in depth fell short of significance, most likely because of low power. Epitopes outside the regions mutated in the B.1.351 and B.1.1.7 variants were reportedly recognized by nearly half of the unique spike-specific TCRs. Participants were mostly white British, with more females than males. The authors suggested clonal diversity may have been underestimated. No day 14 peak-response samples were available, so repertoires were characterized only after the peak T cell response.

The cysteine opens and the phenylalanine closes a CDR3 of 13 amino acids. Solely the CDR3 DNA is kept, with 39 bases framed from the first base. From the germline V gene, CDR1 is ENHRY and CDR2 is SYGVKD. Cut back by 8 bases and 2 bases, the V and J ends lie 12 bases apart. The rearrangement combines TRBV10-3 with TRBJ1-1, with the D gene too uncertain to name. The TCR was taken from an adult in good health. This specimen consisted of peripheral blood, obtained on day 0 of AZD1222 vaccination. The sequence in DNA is TGTGCCATCGGACGGACGGAAAACACTGAAGCTTTCTTT. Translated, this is CAIGRTENTEAFF.